The 24 T cell receptor beta chains presented below share a single source sample, sequenced in a study of HIV-infected patients and healthy controls. TCRdb re-derived calls from the 5' RACE reads in MiXCR, one entry per CDR3 protein. The profile shows around 67,000 distinct CDR3 sequences, 15% to 20% of them singletons. The sample comprised CD4+ T cells from blood. These receptors all stem from a human donor in good health.

The genes are TRBV7-2 and TRBJ2-3, with a weak D call TRBD2 (6 bases). V shed 5 bases and J shed 4 bases, with 16 bases lying between them. CDR3 length: 15 residues. Per the germline V gene, CDR1 is SGHTA and CDR2 is FQGNSA. This CDR3 reads CASSLDGASADTQYF. The CDR3, as DNA: TGTGCCAGCAGCCTGGATGGAGCTAGCGCAGATACGCAGTATTTT.

This clonotype showed up just a few times. J is TRBJ2-6 and V is TRBV19, with a tentative D call TRBD1 (5 bases). The V gene's germline CDR1 is LNHDA and CDR2 SQIVND (reference sequence). The V end lost 4 bases, the J end lost 0 bases, and 10 bases lay between the germline ends. The CDR3 is 16 amino acids. This chain's CDR3 is CASSRDSVSGANVLTF. The CDR3 nucleotides are TGTGCCAGTAGTAGAGACAGTGTCTCTGGGGCCAACGTCCTGACTTTC.

V gene TRBV7-9 combines with J gene TRBJ2-7; D might be TRBD2 (6 bases). The V end was cut by 1 base, the J end by 5 bases, with 21 bases between. The CDR3 spans 17 residues. The germline gives CDR1 SEHNR, CDR2 FQNEAQ (reference sequence). DNA for the CDR3: TGTGCCAGCAGCTTAGTCGGGGCGGGACGTTTCGTCAACGAGCAGTACTTC. It encodes CASSLVGAGRFVNEQYF.

At least ten counts were recorded for this clonotype. V is TRBV28 and J is TRBJ1-1; D might be TRBD1 (5 bases). The germline gives CDR1 MDHEN, CDR2 SYDVKM. V was cut by 6 bases and J by 5 bases, with 22 bases left in between. This CDR3 spans 16 amino acids. The CDR3 region is CASRSPRKGFGTEAFF. The CDR3 DNA reads TGTGCCAGCAGATCACCTCGGAAGGGGTTCGGTACTGAAGCTTTCTTT.

V usage is TRBV30 and J usage is TRBJ1-2; unclear D gene. This CDR3 contains 14 residues. CDR1 is GTSNPN, CDR2 SVGIG, per germline (reference sequence). Trimming took 2 bases from V and 4 from J, leaving 14 bases between them. CDR3 residues: CAWSSGGKSYGYTF. In DNA, the CDR3 is TGTGCCTGGAGTTCGGGCGGTAAGAGCTATGGCTACACCTTC.

This chain connects TRBV28 to TRBJ1-6, with 7 bases fitting TRBD1. The trim removed 6 bases at V and 7 bases at J, leaving 9 bases unmatched. Germline V gene lookup returns CDR1 MDHEN and CDR2 SYDVKM. The CDR3 is made up of 15 amino acids. CDR3 region: CASSPGQVLNSPLHF. DNA for the CDR3: TGTGCCAGCAGCCCCGGACAGGTCCTAAATTCACCCCTCCACTTT.

The rearrangement uses TRBV30 and TRBJ2-3; tentative D call: TRBD2 (5 bases). The CDR3 consists of 15 residues. Trimming left V 8 bases short and J 4 bases short, with 22 bases between. Germline V CDR1 and CDR2: GTSNPN, SVGIG (reference sequence). CDR3 sequence: CAHGVGKHLSDTQYF. CDR3 DNA: TGTGCCCACGGGGTGGGGAAGCACTTATCAGATACGCAGTATTTT.

This clonotype was seen once. It may be a read error: a sequence one base away is much more abundant. V gene TRBV6-2 or TRBV6-3 combines with J gene TRBJ1-5; D unresolved. The length of the CDR3 is 18 residues. The germline V gene encodes CDR1 MNHEY and CDR2 SVGEGT. Here the CDR3 DNA reads TGTGCCAGCAGTTACTCGATTTTTGTACCCTCGAGCAATCAGCACCAGCATTTT. Amino acids: CASSYSIFVPSSNQHQHF.

This clonotype was recorded many times. V and J are TRBV12-3 or TRBV12-4 and TRBJ1-5, with TRBD1 matching over 11 bases. The CDR3 is made up of 14 amino acids. Germline trimming cut 6 bases from V and 7 bases from J; bases unmatched to any gene: 5. CDR3 protein: CASRPGQGGQPQHF. Written as DNA, the CDR3 is TGTGCCAGCAGGCCGGGACAGGGGGGGCAGCCCCAGCATTTT.

The chain employs TRBV24-1 and TRBJ2-3, with unresolved D. In germline, CDR1 is KGHDR, CDR2 SFDVKD. The CDR3 consists of 11 residues. V gave up 5 bases and J gave up 6 bases, with 5 bases separating them. The CDR3 reads CATSGSDTQYF. The CDR3 DNA sequence: TGTGCCACCAGTGGGTCGGATACGCAGTATTTT.

The CDR3 DNA reads TGTGCCAGCACTACTGAGAGTCCGAGCACCTACGAGCAGTACTTC. The encoded protein is CASTTESPSTYEQYF. V gene TRBV28 combines with J gene TRBJ2-7; D is uncertain. Trimming shortened V by 7 bases and J by 2 bases, and 18 bases separated the two germline ends. The CDR3 loop spans 15 amino acids. The V gene's germline CDR1 is MDHEN and CDR2 SYDVKM. The full variable domain, completed using reference TRBV28 and TRBJ2-7, is DVKVTQSSRYLVKRTGEKVFLECVQDMDHENMFWYRQDPGLGLRLIYFSYDVKMKEKGDIPEGYSVSREKKERFSLILESASTNQTSMYLCASTTESPSTYEQYFGPGTRLTVT.

This clonotype has more than one count but fewer than ten. The gene calls are TRBV5-8 and TRBJ2-3, with 8 bases aligning to TRBD1. Trimming at V came to 3 bases and at J to 4 bases, leaving 13 bases not matched to a gene. The CDR3 contains 17 residues. CDR1 and CDR2 (germline): SGHTS, YDEGEE. The CDR3 DNA reads as TGTGCCAGCAGCTCACCCGGGACAGGTCTTGTGTCAGATACGCAGTATTTT. Residues: CASSSPGTGLVSDTQYF. Variable domain in full (rest from reference TRBV5-8 and TRBJ2-3): EAGVTQSPTHLIKTRGQQATLRCSPISGHTSVYWYQQALGLGLQFLLWYDEGEERNRGNFPPRFSGRQFPNYSSELNVNALELEDSALYLCASSSPGTGLVSDTQYFGPGTRLTVL.

Only a few counts were recorded for this clonotype. Here the CDR3 DNA reads TGCGCCAGCACCAATCAGGGACAGGGGCGTCGGGCTTTCTTT. As protein: CASTNQGQGRRAFF. The genes are TRBV10-2 and TRBJ1-1; 10 positions match TRBD1. V lost 7 bases, J lost 11 bases, and 13 bases stayed unmatched. Per germline, CDR1 WSHSY and CDR2 SAAADI. The CDR3 is 14 amino acids.

The rearrangement uses TRBV15 and TRBJ2-3, with unresolved D. The CDR3 has 13 residues. The germline CDR1 and CDR2 sequences are LNHNV and YYDKDF (reference sequence). V was trimmed by 0 bases and J by 4 bases, leaving 5 bases between them. CDR3 in amino acids: CATSRDLPDTQYF. The CDR3 coding sequence is TGTGCCACCAGCAGAGATCTTCCAGATACGCAGTATTTT.

This clonotype occurred a few times. V gene TRBV6-2 or TRBV6-3 combines with J gene TRBJ2-1; 9 bases line up with TRBD2. CDR1 and CDR2 from the germline V gene are MNHEY and SVGEGT. The length of the CDR3 is 15 residues. The V segment lost 7 bases and the J segment 7 bases; nucleotides outside the gene matches: 11. For the CDR3, the DNA is TGTGCCAGCACCCACCCACCTAGCGGGACTAATGAGCAGTTCTTC. It is translated as CASTHPPSGTNEQFF.

This clonotype was counted at least ten times. J is TRBJ1-1 and V is TRBV20-1, with a weak D call TRBD1 (5 bases). The CDR3 extends over 13 amino acids. V shed 3 bases and J shed 4 bases, with 12 bases lying between them. Germline CDR1 DFQATT, CDR2 SNEGSKA (reference sequence). CDR3 sequence: CSARAGGATEAFF. The CDR3 DNA sequence: TGCAGTGCTAGGGCAGGCGGGGCCACTGAAGCTTTCTTT.

In its sample, this clonotype ranks as medium-sized (0.01 to 0.1%). An end of the junction differs from the germline gene, which may be a read error. The V call is TRBV4-1, the J call TRBJ1-1; no clear D gene. The CDR3 runs 16 residues. CDR1 is MGHRA and CDR2 is YSYEKL in the germline V gene. For the CDR3, the DNA is TGCGCCAGCAGGGTCGTTCACACTGAAGCTTTGACTGGAGCTTTCTTT. Translated: CASRVVHTEALTGAFF.

This clonotype was counted at least ten times. This sequence joins TRBV11-2 and TRBJ1-2; the D gene is possibly TRBD1 (6 bases). Germline lookup yields CDR1 SGHAT and CDR2 FQNNGV. The CDR3 has 13 amino acids. Trimming cost V 5 bases and J 4 bases, with 11 bases left between them. CDR3 sequence (DNA): TGTGCCAGCAGCCCACAGGGAGCCTATGGCTACACCTTC. Translation: CASSPQGAYGYTF.

This clonotype was observed at least ten times. J is TRBJ1-2 and V is TRBV11-2; D unclear. Germline CDR1 and CDR2: SGHAT and FQNNGV. With 0 bases removed from V and 0 bases from J, the gap between germline ends came to 14 bases. The CDR3 consists of 17 residues. CDR3 bases: TGTGCCAGCAGCTTAGATGCCCGGGCCAGACCTAACTATGGCTACACCTTC. It encodes CASSLDARARPNYGYTF. Full variable domain (rest looked up from reference TRBV11-2 and TRBJ1-2): EAGVAQSPRYKIIEKRQSVAFWCNPISGHATLYWYQQILGQGPKLLIQFQNNGVVDDSQLPKDRFSAERLKGVDSTLKIQPAKLEDSAVYLCASSLDARARPNYGYTFGSGTRLTVV.

The chain uses TRBV7-9 and TRBJ2-7; D remains ambiguous. CDR1 and CDR2 (germline): SEHNR, FQNEAQ (reference sequence). Trimming pared 5 bases from V and 5 bases from J, leaving 4 bases between. CDR3 size: 10 residues. CDR3 nucleotides: TGTGCCAGCAGCCGGGACGAGCAGTACTTC. Translated, it gives CASSRDEQYF. Filled out from reference TRBV7-9 and TRBJ2-7, the complete variable domain reads DTGVSQNPRHKITKRGQNVTFRCDPISEHNRLYWYRQTLGQGPEFLTYFQNEAQLEKSRLLSDRFSAERPKGSFSTLEIQRTEQGDSAMYLCASSRDEQYFGPGTRLTVT.

The chain employs TRBV6-1 and TRBJ2-5, with TRBD2 as a possible D gene (5 bases). V was cut by 5 bases and J by 0 bases, with 7 bases left in between. The germline CDR1 and CDR2 sequences are MNHNS and SASEGT. This CDR3 region has 13 residues. The CDR3 loop reads CASSPGNQETQYF. The CDR3 DNA sequence: TGTGCCAGCAGTCCCGGGAACCAAGAGACCCAGTACTTC.

CDR3 sequence reads: CASRDRVHTGELFF. The CDR3 coding sequence is TGTGCAAGCAGGGACAGGGTACACACCGGGGAGCTGTTTTTT. This rearrangement joins TRBV19 to TRBJ2-2, with 9 nucleotides matching TRBD1. Per the germline V gene, CDR1 is LNHDA and CDR2 is SQIVND (reference sequence). There are 14 residues in the CDR3.

This clonotype turned up a few times. The chain combines TRBV11-2 with TRBJ2-1, with no clear D. CDR3 length equals 14 residues. V was cut by 5 bases and J by 6 bases, with 14 bases left in between. Germline values: CDR1 SGHAT, CDR2 FQNNGV. In DNA, the CDR3 is TGTGCCAGCAGCCCCCAGACACAAATCAATGAGCAGTTCTTC. Protein product: CASSPQTQINEQFF.

In its sample, this clonotype was seen a few times. V usage is TRBV27 and J usage is TRBJ2-6; D uncertain. Germline lookup yields CDR1 MNHEY and CDR2 SMNVEV (reference sequence). The CDR3 is made up of 14 amino acids. V lost 3 bases, J lost 2 bases, and 5 bases lay in between. The CDR3 region is CASSFFAGANVLTF. The CDR3, as DNA: TGTGCCAGCAGTTTCTTTGCTGGGGCCAACGTCCTGACTTTC.